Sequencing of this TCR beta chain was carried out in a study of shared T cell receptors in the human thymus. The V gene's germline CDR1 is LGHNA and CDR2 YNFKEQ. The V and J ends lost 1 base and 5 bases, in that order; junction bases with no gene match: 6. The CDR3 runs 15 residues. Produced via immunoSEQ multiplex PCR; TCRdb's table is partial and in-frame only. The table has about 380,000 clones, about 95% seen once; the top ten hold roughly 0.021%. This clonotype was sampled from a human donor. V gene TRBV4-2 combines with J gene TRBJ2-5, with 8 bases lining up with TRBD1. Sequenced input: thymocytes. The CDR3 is CASSQGTGKVETQYF. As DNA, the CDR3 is TGTGCCAGCAGCCAAGGGACAGGGAAGGTTGAGACCCAGTACTTC.